This record looks at one T cell receptor beta chain sequence and its context. What it recognizes is unknown. The data stem from a study of T cell responses to AZD1222 COVID-19 vaccine. Study-wide points: Unmutated variant regions are reportedly the target of nearly half of TCRs that are spike-specific. After two AZD1222 doses, spike-specific TCR breadth and depth rose versus day 0. Spike was spanned by vaccine-associated CD4 TCRs, which were dominant at 160-218 and 743-854. Baseline seropositives among AZD1222 recipients totaled only five or six.

V was pared by 0 bases and J by 9 bases, with 12 bases between. CDR1 MNHEY and CDR2 SMNVEV come from the germline V gene (reference sequence). The CDR3 spans 15 residues. Method: immunoSEQ multiplex PCR; TCRdb's copy keeps in-frame clones and lacks some. The repertoire holds 150,000 or so clones, with 85% to 95% as singletons. Sequences were derived from peripheral blood, sampled 28 days after the second AZD1222 dose. The sequence derives from an adult who received the AZD1222 COVID-19 vaccine. The chain links TRBV27 to TRBJ1-6, with D tentatively TRBD1 (5 bases). The CDR3 protein is CASSLSQGIGSPLHF. The CDR3 coding sequence is TGTGCCAGCAGTTTATCTCAGGGTATAGGTTCACCCCTCCACTTT.